Shown below are 32 T cell receptor beta chains from a single sample sequenced in a study of T-cell memory formation after mild COVID-19. One entry per CDR3 protein results from TCRdb running MiXCR on the 5' RACE reads. The table includes under 110,000 distinct CDR3 sequences, over 15% detected once. Source material: PBMCs or a T cell subset sorted from them (not recorded which). The receptor set was obtained from an adult woman who had mild COVID-19 (a few samples of this study predate the infection). Cell type and time point are not known.

The CDR3 nucleotides read TGTGCCAGCAGTTTAGGGGAGGGACTAGTAGGCGAGCAGTTCTTC. Encoded protein: CASSLGEGLVGEQFF. This chain uses TRBV12-3 or TRBV12-4 with TRBJ2-1; 8 bases align to TRBD2. Trimming took 1 base from V and 10 from J; bases not matched to a gene: 9. CDR3 length equals 15 residues.

The rearrangement links TRBV5-1 to TRBJ2-5, with TRBD2 matching over 7 bases. Losses at the gene ends were 1 base for V and 5 bases for J; bases not matched to a gene: 8. The CDR3 sequence is 15 residues long. Germline assignment: CDR1 SGHRS and CDR2 YFSETQ. The CDR3 is CASSLILALRETQYF. DNA for the CDR3: TGCGCCAGCAGCTTGATACTAGCGCTTCGGGAGACCCAGTACTTC. The entire variable domain, with the rest obtained from reference TRBV5-1 and TRBJ2-5, is as follows: KAGVTQTPRYLIKTRGQQVTLSCSPISGHRSVSWYQQTPGQGLQFLFEYFSETQRNKGNFPGRFSGRQFSNSRSEMNVSTLELGDSALYLCASSLILALRETQYFGPGTRLLVL.

J is TRBJ1-2 and V is TRBV18; the D gene is possibly TRBD1 (6 bases). Between the trimmed V and J ends, which lost 0 bases and 6 bases, there was a span of 14 bases. The germline V gene encodes CDR1 KGHSH and CDR2 LQKENI. The CDR3 length is 15 residues. The CDR3 is CASSPPQGPGNGYTF. DNA for the CDR3: TGTGCCAGCTCACCACCGCAGGGGCCCGGGAATGGCTACACCTTC.

At least ten counts were recorded for this clonotype. The V gene is TRBV10-3, the J gene TRBJ1-1; D not resolved. Trimming cost V 0 bases and J 5 bases, with 4 bases left between them. This CDR3 contains 12 residues. CDR1 is ENHRY, CDR2 SYGVKD, per germline. Here the CDR3 reads CAISESMTEAFF. CDR3 coding DNA: TGTGCCATCAGTGAGTCTATGACTGAAGCTTTCTTT.

The chain combines TRBV5-6 with TRBJ1-2, with 9 bases fitting TRBD1. This CDR3 comprises 14 residues. V gave up 4 bases and J gave up 4 bases; unmatched junction bases: 5. Germline loops: CDR1 SGHDT, CDR2 YYEEEE. CDR3 sequence (DNA): TGTGCCAGCAGCCCCGGGACAGGGAGCTATGGCTACACCTTC. Translation: CASSPGTGSYGYTF.

This clonotype was detected only once. In nucleotides, the CDR3 is TGTGCCAGCAGTGAACTAGAAGCTTTCTTT. It yields the protein CASSELEAFF. V is TRBV6-1 and J is TRBJ1-1; D is unclear. Germline CDR1 MNHNS, CDR2 SASEGT. The V and J ends lost 2 bases and 8 bases respectively, with 3 bases between them. The CDR3 consists of 10 residues.

This chain links TRBV6-5 with TRBJ2-1; 11 bases line up with TRBD1. V shed 2 bases, J shed 7 bases, and the junction held 10 bases outside the gene matches. CDR1 MNHEY and CDR2 SVGAGI come from the germline V gene. The length of the CDR3 is 17 residues. The CDR3 region has the DNA TGTGCCAGCAGTTACCTCCCGGACAGGGGGCTAGGTAATGAGCAGTTCTTC. This encodes CASSYLPDRGLGNEQFF.

The chain uses TRBV4-3 and TRBJ2-1; 11 nucleotides match TRBD2. V shed 0 bases, J shed 4 bases, and the junction held 5 bases outside the gene matches. Germline V gives CDR1 LGHNA, CDR2 YSLEER. This CDR3 spans 17 amino acids. As DNA, the CDR3 is TGCGCCAGCAGCCAAGATTGGTCTAGCGGGAGGTACAATGAGCAGTTCTTC. Amino acids: CASSQDWSSGRYNEQFF.

Only a few counts were recorded for this clonotype. The chain uses TRBV12-3 or TRBV12-4 and TRBJ1-1; tentatively, D is TRBD1 (6 bases). The CDR3 sequence is 12 residues long. V lost 5 bases and J lost 7, with 11 bases in between. In DNA, the CDR3 is TGTGCCAGCAGTCTCGGACAGCTTGAAGCTTTCTTT. This gives the protein CASSLGQLEAFF.

This clonotype was seen only a few times. The chain couples TRBV20-1 to TRBJ2-7; 8 nucleotides match TRBD2. Per the germline V gene, CDR1 is DFQATT and CDR2 is SNEGSKA (reference sequence). With 0 bases clipped from V and 3 bases from J, the junction kept 1 base outside the gene matches. This CDR3 region has 13 residues. The CDR3 region is CSARDGRVYEQYF. CDR3 nucleotides: TGCAGTGCTAGAGACGGGAGGGTCTACGAGCAGTACTTC.

For the CDR3, the DNA is TGTGCCAGCGGCAGGGGGCACGAGCAGTACTTC. It yields the protein CASGRGHEQYF. V and J are TRBV7-9 and TRBJ2-7; TRBD1 agrees at 8 bases. This CDR3 comprises 11 residues. Germline CDR1 is SEHNR and CDR2 is FQNEAQ (reference sequence). After removal of 8 bases from V and 5 bases from J, the junction contained 2 bases not matched to a gene.

CDR3 sequence reads: CASSLTGPEQYF. CDR3 nucleotides: TGTGCCAGCAGCTTAACAGGTCCCGAGCAGTACTTC. V gene TRBV7-9 combines with J gene TRBJ2-7; possible D gene TRBD1, 5 bases. The germline V gene has CDR1 SEHNR and CDR2 FQNEAQ (reference sequence). The CDR3 sequence is 12 residues long. Trimming shortened V by 2 bases and J by 6 bases, and 8 bases separated the two germline ends.

The table lists this clonotype with a few counts. J is TRBJ1-4 and V is TRBV7-9; 9 bases align to TRBD1. V gave up 5 bases and J gave up 8 bases; unmatched junction bases: 21. This CDR3 region has 19 residues. Germline CDR1 SEHNR, CDR2 FQNEAQ (reference sequence). The DNA for the CDR3 is TGTGCCAGCAGCCCAACTCTAACAACGGGACAGGGTTATGAGGAAAAACTGTTTTTT. Amino acid sequence: CASSPTLTTGQGYEEKLFF.

This clonotype was seen more than once but under ten times. The chain recombines TRBV29-1 with TRBJ2-7; unclear D gene. The V end was cut by 1 base, the J end by 0 bases, with 13 bases between. CDR3 size: 15 residues. CDR1 is SQVTM, CDR2 ANQGSEA, per germline. In DNA form, the CDR3 reads TGCAGCGTTGAAGGGACCCTCCTTGGCTCCTACGAGCAGTACTTC. Amino acids: CSVEGTLLGSYEQYF.

A word on this clonotype: Given a much more abundant clone one base away, this may be a read error. The chain carries TRBV20-1 and TRBJ1-1; a possible D gene is TRBD1 (5 bases). The CDR3 is made up of 15 amino acids. Germline V gene sequence: CDR1 DFQATT, CDR2 SNEGSKA (reference sequence). V was shortened by 3 bases and J by 5 bases, with 19 bases between the two germline ends. Here the CDR3 DNA reads TGCAGTGCTAGTGCTCTGGGGCAGGGAAGGACTGAAGCTTTCTTT. It codes for CSASALGQGRTEAFF.

This CDR3 is CASSPDTTSYTEAFF. CDR3 bases: TGTGCCAGCAGCCCGGACACAACCTCGTACACTGAAGCTTTCTTT. The gene calls are TRBV5-5 and TRBJ1-1; tentatively, D is TRBD1 (5 bases). This CDR3 is built from 15 residues. The germline V and J ends were trimmed by 4 bases and 3 bases, with 16 bases remaining between them. Germline V CDR1 and CDR2: SGHKS, YYEKEE (reference sequence).

V gene TRBV29-1 combines with J gene TRBJ2-1; either TRBD1 or TRBD2 may fit D (6 bases each). The CDR3 consists of 11 residues. CDR1 and CDR2 from the germline V gene are SQVTM and ANQGSEA. Deletions cut 8 bases from V and 10 bases from J, with 15 bases between. The CDR3 region is CSSGGGLEQFF. CDR3 nucleotide sequence: TGCAGCTCTGGAGGGGGACTGGAGCAGTTCTTC.

This clonotype was seen more than once but under ten times. J is TRBJ2-7 and V is TRBV4-1; a weak D match, TRBD2 (6 bases). This CDR3 has 16 amino acids. Trimming took off 0 bases at V and 3 bases at J, with 15 bases between the two ends. Germline V gene sequence: CDR1 MGHRA, CDR2 YSYEKL. CDR3 protein: CASSQDSQGGIYEQYF. DNA for the CDR3: TGCGCCAGCAGCCAAGATAGCCAGGGAGGCATCTACGAGCAGTACTTC.

V gene TRBV21-1 combines with J gene TRBJ1-3; the D call of TRBD1 is as the table states it, not checked on the DNA. TRBV21-1 constitutes a pseudogene. The CDR3 loop spans 14 amino acids. The CDR3 is CDSSRQVSGNTIYF. In DNA, the CDR3 is TGTGACAGCAGCAGACAGGTTTCTGGAAACACCATATATTTT.

This clonotype was detected many times. The rearrangement uses TRBV7-9 and TRBJ2-7, with TRBD2 as a possible D gene (6 bases). There are 12 residues in the CDR3. V shed 5 bases and J shed 5 bases, with 10 bases lying between them. CDR1 is SEHNR and CDR2 is FQNEAQ in the germline V gene (reference sequence). The CDR3 nucleotides read TGTGCCAGCAGCCCTCCGGGGGACGAGCAGTACTTC. This translates into CASSPPGDEQYF.

The J gene is TRBJ1-2, the V gene TRBV7-3; 7 bases match TRBD1. Germline V lookup: CDR1 SGHTA, CDR2 FQGTGA. With V trimmed by 5 bases and J by 3 bases, 12 bases remained unmatched. The CDR3 has 16 residues. CDR3 nucleotides: TGTGCCAGCAGCCCCGAGGGGGCGGATGTGTACTATGGCTACACCTTC. Translating it yields CASSPEGADVYYGYTF. The full variable domain, completed using reference TRBV7-3 and TRBJ1-2, is GAGVSQTPSNKVTEKGKYVELRCDPISGHTALYWYRQSLGQGPEFLIYFQGTGAADDSGLPNDRFFAVRPEGSVSTLKIQRTERGDSAVYLCASSPEGADVYYGYTFGSGTRLTVV.

The gene calls are TRBV18 and TRBJ1-1; D unresolved. The germline CDR1 and CDR2 sequences are KGHSH and LQKENI. V was trimmed by 3 bases and J by 2 bases, leaving 13 bases between them. This CDR3 comprises 15 residues. For the CDR3, the DNA is TGTGCCAGCTCACCTTACAGTGGGCACAACACTGAAGCTTTCTTT. Translation gives CASSPYSGHNTEAFF.

The chain is built from TRBV29-1 and TRBJ2-7, with D uncertain. Trimming pared 4 bases from V and 1 base from J, leaving 14 bases between. CDR1 is SQVTM, CDR2 ANQGSEA, per germline. The CDR3 extends over 14 amino acids. CDR3 bases: TGCAGCGTTGTACCAGGTTACTCTTCCTACGAGCAGTACTTC. Its translation is CSVVPGYSSYEQYF.

By share, this clonotype ranks as large. The chain employs TRBV5-1 and TRBJ2-1, with no clear D. Germline CDR1 SGHRS, CDR2 YFSETQ. Trimming cost V 1 base and J 2 bases, with 16 bases left between them. There are 17 residues in the CDR3. The chain's CDR3 is CASSLSPLGGPYNEQFF. The CDR3 DNA is TGCGCCAGCAGCTTGTCCCCCCTGGGCGGCCCCTACAATGAGCAGTTCTTC.

This clonotype was picked up many times. V usage is TRBV6-5 and J usage is TRBJ2-5; D is possibly TRBD1 (6 bases). Germline V gives CDR1 MNHEY, CDR2 SVGAGI. V was pared by 6 bases and J by 5 bases, with 10 bases between. The CDR3 is made up of 12 amino acids. The CDR3 DNA reads TGTGCCAGCAGCACAGGGTGGGAGACCCAGTACTTC. Its translation is CASSTGWETQYF.

The J gene is TRBJ2-1, the V gene TRBV5-1; D may be TRBD1 or TRBD2 (5 bases each). Germline V gene sequence: CDR1 SGHRS, CDR2 YFSETQ. The CDR3 consists of 14 residues. The V end was cut by 1 base, the J end by 5 bases, with 10 bases between. CDR3: CASSLIGADNEQFF. The CDR3 DNA is TGCGCCAGCAGCTTGATCGGGGCTGACAATGAGCAGTTCTTC.

This clonotype was observed a handful of times. The chain is built from TRBV4-3 and TRBJ2-1; 7 bases agree with TRBD1. This CDR3 contains 14 residues. Trimming removed 0 bases from V and 8 bases from J; junction bases left unmatched: 4. The germline gives CDR1 LGHNA, CDR2 YSLEER. The CDR3 DNA follows: TGCGCCAGCAGCCAAGATAACCAGGGGGATGAGCAGTTCTTC. Its translation is CASSQDNQGDEQFF.

This sequence joins TRBV7-3 and TRBJ2-1; 10 bases line up with TRBD1. The CDR3 loop spans 17 amino acids. V was pared by 4 bases and J by 8 bases, with 14 bases of the junction left unmatched. CDR1 is SGHTA and CDR2 is FQGTGA in the germline V gene. CDR3: CASSSGTGAPSRDEQFF. The CDR3 DNA reads TGTGCCAGCAGCTCCGGGACAGGGGCTCCCTCGAGGGATGAGCAGTTCTTC.

The rearrangement uses TRBV18 and TRBJ1-1; D gene uncertain. The CDR3 has 17 residues. Germline CDR1 is KGHSH and CDR2 is LQKENI. V was cut by 3 bases and J by 1 base, with 18 bases left in between. In nucleotides, the CDR3 is TGTGCCAGCTCACCCCCCGAAACTGGGTATTCGAACACTGAAGCTTTCTTT. The encoded protein is CASSPPETGYSNTEAFF.

This clonotype has just a few counts. The chain recombines TRBV5-1 with TRBJ2-7; D is undetermined. Germline V gene lookup returns CDR1 SGHRS and CDR2 YFSETQ. This CDR3 is built from 13 residues. Trimming removed 0 bases from V and 4 bases from J, with 8 bases in between. Written as DNA, the CDR3 is TGCGCCAGCAGCTTGGAGGTGGATTACGAGCAGTACTTC. Amino acids: CASSLEVDYEQYF.

This CDR3 reads CASSPLAGGSNEQFF. CDR3 in DNA: TGTGCCAGCAGCCCTCTAGCGGGAGGGTCCAATGAGCAGTTCTTC. The rearrangement uses TRBV6-6 and TRBJ2-1; 12 positions match TRBD2. This CDR3 spans 15 amino acids. The ends lost 6 bases at V and 6 bases at J; junction bases unmatched: 6. The germline gives CDR1 MNHNY, CDR2 SVGAGI (reference sequence).

The chain carries TRBV6-5 and TRBJ1-5; D might be TRBD1 (6 bases). Trimming took 3 bases from V and 6 from J, leaving 12 bases between them. Germline V lookup: CDR1 MNHEY, CDR2 SVGAGI. The CDR3 consists of 14 residues. The CDR3 is CASSYQGMGQPQHF. The CDR3 DNA is TGTGCCAGCAGTTATCAGGGGATGGGTCAGCCCCAGCATTTT.